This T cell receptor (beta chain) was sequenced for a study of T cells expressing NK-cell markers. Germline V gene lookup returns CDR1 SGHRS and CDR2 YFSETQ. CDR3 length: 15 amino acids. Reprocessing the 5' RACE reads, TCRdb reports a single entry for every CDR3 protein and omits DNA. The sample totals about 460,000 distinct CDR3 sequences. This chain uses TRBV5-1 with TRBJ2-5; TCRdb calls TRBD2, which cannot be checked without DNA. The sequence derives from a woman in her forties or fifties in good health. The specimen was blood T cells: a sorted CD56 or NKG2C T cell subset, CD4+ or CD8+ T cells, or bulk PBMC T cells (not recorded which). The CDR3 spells CASSLDGLSGETQYF. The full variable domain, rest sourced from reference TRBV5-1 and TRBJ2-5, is KAGVTQTPRYLIKTRGQQVTLSCSPISGHRSVSWYQQTPGQGLQFLFEYFSETQRNKGNFPGRFSGRQFSNSRSEMNVSTLELGDSALYLCASSLDGLSGETQYFGPGTRLLVL.